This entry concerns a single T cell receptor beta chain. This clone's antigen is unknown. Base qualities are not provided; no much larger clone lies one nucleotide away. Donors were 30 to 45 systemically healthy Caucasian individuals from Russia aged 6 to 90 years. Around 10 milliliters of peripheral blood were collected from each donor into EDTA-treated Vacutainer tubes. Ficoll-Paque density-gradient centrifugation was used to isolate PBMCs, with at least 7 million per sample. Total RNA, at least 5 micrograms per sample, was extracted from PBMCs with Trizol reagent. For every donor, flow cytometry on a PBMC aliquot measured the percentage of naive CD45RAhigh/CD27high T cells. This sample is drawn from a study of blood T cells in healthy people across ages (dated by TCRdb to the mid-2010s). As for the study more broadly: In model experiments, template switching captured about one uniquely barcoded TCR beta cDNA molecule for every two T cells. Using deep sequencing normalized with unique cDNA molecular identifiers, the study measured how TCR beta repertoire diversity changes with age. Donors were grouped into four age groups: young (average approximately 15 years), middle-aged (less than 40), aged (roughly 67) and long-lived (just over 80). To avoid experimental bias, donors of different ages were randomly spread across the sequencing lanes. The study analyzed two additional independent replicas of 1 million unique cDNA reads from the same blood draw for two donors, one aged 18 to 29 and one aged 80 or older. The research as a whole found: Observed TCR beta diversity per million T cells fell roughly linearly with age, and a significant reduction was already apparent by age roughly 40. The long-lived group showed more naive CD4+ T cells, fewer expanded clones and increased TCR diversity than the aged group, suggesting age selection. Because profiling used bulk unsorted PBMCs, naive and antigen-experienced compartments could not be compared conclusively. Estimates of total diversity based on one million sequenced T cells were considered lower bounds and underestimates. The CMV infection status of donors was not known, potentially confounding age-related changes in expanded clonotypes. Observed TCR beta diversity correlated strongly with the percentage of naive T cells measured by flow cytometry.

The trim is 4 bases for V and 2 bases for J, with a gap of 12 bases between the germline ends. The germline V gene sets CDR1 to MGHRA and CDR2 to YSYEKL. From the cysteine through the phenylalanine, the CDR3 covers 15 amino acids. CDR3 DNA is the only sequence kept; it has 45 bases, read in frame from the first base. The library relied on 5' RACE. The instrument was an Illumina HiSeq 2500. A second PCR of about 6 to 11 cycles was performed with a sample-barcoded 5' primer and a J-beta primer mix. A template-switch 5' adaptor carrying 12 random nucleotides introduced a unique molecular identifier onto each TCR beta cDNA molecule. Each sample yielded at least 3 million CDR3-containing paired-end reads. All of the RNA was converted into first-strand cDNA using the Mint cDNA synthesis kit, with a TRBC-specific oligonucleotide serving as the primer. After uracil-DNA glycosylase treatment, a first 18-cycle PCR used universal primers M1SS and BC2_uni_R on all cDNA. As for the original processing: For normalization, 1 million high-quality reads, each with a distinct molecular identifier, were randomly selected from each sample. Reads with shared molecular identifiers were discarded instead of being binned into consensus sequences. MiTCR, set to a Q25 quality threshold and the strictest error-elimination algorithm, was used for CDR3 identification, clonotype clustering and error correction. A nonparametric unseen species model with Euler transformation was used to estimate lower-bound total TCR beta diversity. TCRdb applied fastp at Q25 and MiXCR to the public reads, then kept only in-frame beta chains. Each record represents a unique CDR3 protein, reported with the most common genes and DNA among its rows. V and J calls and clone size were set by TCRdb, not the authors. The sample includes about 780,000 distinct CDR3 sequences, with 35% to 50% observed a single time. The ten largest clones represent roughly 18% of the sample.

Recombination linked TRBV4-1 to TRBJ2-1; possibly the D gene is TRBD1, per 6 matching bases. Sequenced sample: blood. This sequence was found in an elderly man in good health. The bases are TGCGCCAGCAGCCCTTGGGGGCAGACCTACAATGAGCAGTTCTTC. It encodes CASSPWGQTYNEQFF.